This TCR beta chain came from a study of spatial heterogeneity in lung cancer. This CDR3 contains 16 residues. With 5 bases clipped from V and 2 bases from J, the junction kept 6 bases outside the gene matches. The V gene's germline CDR1 is LNHDA and CDR2 SQIVND (reference sequence). This clonotype was seen at least ten times. Time point described: sample taken at primary tumor resection. Tumor, nontumor lung or frozen PBMC supplied whole RNA that was sequenced unsorted. A unique molecular identifier was attached to every TCR cDNA molecule. TCRdb redid the calling of the 5' RACE reads with MiXCR, one entry per CDR3 protein. In the table there are approximately 29,000 distinct CDR3 sequences, more than 8% of which are singletons.

The chain is built from TRBV19 and TRBJ2-1, with 10 bases aligning to TRBD2. Material: PBMCs, obtained at surgery. This clonotype was sampled from a female donor with early-stage non-small cell lung cancer. In nucleotides, the CDR3 is TGTGCCAGTAGTTCCTCCCTAGCGGGAGCCTACAATGAGCAGTTCTTC. It encodes CASSSSLAGAYNEQFF. Using reference TRBV19 and TRBJ2-1 for the parts outside the CDR3, the full variable domain is DGGITQSPKYLFRKEGQNVTLSCEQNLNHDAMYWYRQDPGQGLRLIYYSQIVNDFQKGDIAEGYSVSREKKESFPLTVTSAQKNPTAFYLCASSSSLAGAYNEQFFGPGTRLTVL.